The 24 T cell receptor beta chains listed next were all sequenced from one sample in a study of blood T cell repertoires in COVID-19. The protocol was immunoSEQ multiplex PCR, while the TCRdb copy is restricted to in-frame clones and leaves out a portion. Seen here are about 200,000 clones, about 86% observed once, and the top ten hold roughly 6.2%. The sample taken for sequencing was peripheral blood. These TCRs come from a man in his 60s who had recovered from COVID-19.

The CDR3 loop reads CASSSISGDEKLFF. The CDR3 bases are TGTGCCAGCAGCTCGATATCAGGGGATGAAAAACTGTTTTTT. The rearrangement joins TRBV7-9 to TRBJ1-4, with D possibly TRBD1 on 6 matching bases. V lost 4 bases and J lost 6, with 12 bases in between. The V gene's germline CDR1 is SEHNR and CDR2 FQNEAQ (reference sequence). The CDR3 length is 14 residues. Full variable domain (outside the CDR3, taken from reference TRBV7-9 and TRBJ1-4): DTGVSQNPRHKITKRGQNVTFRCDPISEHNRLYWYRQTLGQGPEFLTYFQNEAQLEKSRLLSDRFSAERPKGSFSTLEIQRTEQGDSAMYLCASSSISGDEKLFFGSGTQLSVL.

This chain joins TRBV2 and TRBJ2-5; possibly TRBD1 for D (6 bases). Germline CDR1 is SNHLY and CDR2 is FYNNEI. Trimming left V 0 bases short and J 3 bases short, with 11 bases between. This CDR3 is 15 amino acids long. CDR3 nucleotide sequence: TGTGCCAGCAGTGAAGCGGGTCAGGGGAAAGAGACCCAGTACTTC. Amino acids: CASSEAGQGKETQYF.

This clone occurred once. The chain's CDR3 is CASSRTGKGYEQYF. The CDR3 nucleotides are TGCGCCAGCAGCCGGACAGGGAAGGGCTACGAGCAGTACTTC. V usage is TRBV5-1 and J usage is TRBJ2-7; 8 bases line up with TRBD1. The CDR3 runs 14 residues. CDR1 SGHRS and CDR2 YFSETQ come from the germline V gene. The trim removed 4 bases at V and 3 bases at J, leaving 6 bases unmatched. The variable domain in full, with the rest retrieved from reference TRBV5-1 and TRBJ2-7, is KAGVTQTPRYLIKTRGQQVTLSCSPISGHRSVSWYQQTPGQGLQFLFEYFSETQRNKGNFPGRFSGRQFSNSRSEMNVSTLELGDSALYLCASSRTGKGYEQYFGPGTRLTVT.

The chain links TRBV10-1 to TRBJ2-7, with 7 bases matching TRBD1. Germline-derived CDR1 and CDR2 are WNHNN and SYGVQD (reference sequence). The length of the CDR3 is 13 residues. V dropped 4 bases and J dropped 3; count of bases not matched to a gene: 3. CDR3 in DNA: TGCGCCAGCAGTGCGGGACAGAGCTACGAGCAGTACTTC. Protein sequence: CASSAGQSYEQYF.

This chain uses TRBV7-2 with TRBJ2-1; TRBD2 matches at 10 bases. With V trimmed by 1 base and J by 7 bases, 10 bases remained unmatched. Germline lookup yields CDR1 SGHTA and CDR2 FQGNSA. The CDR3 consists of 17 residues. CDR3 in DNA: TGTGCCAGCAGCTTAGTGTCAGGTAGCGGGGGGAGGAATGAGCAGTTCTTC. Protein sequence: CASSLVSGSGGRNEQFF.

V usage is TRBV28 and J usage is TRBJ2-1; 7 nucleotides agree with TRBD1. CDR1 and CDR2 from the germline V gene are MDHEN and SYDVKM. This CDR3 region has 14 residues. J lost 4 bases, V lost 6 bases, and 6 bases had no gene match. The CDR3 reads CASSRGQVYNEQFF. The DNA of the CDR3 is TGTGCCAGCAGCCGCGGACAGGTTTACAATGAGCAGTTCTTC.

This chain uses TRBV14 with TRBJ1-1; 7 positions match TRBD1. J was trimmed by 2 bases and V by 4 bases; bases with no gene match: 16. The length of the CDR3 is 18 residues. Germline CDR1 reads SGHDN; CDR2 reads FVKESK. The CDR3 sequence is CASSPIKDMQGDNTEAFF. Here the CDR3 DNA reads TGTGCCAGCAGCCCGATTAAAGATATGCAGGGGGATAACACTGAAGCTTTCTTT.

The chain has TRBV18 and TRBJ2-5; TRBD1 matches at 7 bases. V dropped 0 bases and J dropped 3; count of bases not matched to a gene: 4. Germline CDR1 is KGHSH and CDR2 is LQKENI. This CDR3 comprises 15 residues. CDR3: CASSPPGQAEETQYF. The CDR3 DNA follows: TGTGCCAGCTCACCACCTGGACAGGCTGAAGAGACCCAGTACTTC.

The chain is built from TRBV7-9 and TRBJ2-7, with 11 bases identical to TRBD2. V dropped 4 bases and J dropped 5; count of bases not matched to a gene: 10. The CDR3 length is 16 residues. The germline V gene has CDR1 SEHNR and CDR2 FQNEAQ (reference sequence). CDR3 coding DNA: TGTGCCAGCAGCTCCCTTGGTAGCGGGGGGGCTAACGAGCAGTACTTC. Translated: CASSSLGSGGANEQYF.

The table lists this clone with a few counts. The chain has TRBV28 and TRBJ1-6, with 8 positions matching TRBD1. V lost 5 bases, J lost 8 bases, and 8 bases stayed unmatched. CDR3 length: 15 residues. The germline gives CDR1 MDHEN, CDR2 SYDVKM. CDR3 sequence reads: CASSPPPGQDSPLHF. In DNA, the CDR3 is TGTGCCAGCAGTCCACCTCCGGGACAGGATTCACCCCTCCACTTT.

The CDR3 DNA reads TGTGCCACCAGCAGAGGGGACAGGGGTAATTCACCCCTCCACTTT. Translated, it gives CATSRGDRGNSPLHF. The chain carries TRBV15 and TRBJ1-6, with 10 bases matching TRBD1. The CDR3 totals 15 residues. V trimming: 1 base; J trimming: 6 bases; junction bases outside the gene matches: 0. Germline CDR1 and CDR2: LNHNV and YYDKDF (reference sequence).

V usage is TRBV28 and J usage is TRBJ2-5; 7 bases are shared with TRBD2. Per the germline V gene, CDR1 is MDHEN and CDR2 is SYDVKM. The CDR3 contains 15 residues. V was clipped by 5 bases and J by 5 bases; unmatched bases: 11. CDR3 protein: CASSAHVAGDETQYF. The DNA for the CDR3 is TGTGCCAGCAGTGCCCACGTGGCGGGAGATGAGACCCAGTACTTC.

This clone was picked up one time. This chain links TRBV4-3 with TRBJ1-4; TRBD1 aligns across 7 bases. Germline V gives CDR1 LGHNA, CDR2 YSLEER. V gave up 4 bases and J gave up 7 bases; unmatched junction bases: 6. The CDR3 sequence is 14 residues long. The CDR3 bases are TGCGCCAGCAGCCCAAGAGGGGGCGGTGAAAAACTGTTTTTT. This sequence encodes CASSPRGGGEKLFF.

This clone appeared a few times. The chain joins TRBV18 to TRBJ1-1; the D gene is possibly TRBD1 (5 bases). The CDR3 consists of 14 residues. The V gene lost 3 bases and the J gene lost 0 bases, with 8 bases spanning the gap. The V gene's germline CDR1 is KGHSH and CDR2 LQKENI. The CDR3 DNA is TGTGCCAGCTCACCGTCAGGGATGAACACTGAAGCTTTCTTT. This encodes CASSPSGMNTEAFF.

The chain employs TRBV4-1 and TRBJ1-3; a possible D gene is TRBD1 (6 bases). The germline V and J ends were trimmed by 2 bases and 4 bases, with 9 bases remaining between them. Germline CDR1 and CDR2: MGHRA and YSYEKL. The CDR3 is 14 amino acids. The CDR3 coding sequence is TGCGCCAGCAGCCAAATAGGACAGGGAAACACCATATATTTT. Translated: CASSQIGQGNTIYF.

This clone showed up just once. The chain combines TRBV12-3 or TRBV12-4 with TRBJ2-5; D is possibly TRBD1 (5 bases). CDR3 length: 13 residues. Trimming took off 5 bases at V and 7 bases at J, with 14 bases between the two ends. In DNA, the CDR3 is TGTGCCAGCAGTAATCAGGGTCAGGGGACCCAGTACTTC. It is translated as CASSNQGQGTQYF.

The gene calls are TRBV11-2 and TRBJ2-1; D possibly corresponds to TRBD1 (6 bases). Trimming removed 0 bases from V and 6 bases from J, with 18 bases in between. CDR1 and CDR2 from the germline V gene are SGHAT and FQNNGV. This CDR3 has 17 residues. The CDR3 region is CASSLDKYRVVFNEQFF. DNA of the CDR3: TGTGCCAGCAGCTTAGACAAATACAGGGTTGTATTCAATGAGCAGTTCTTC.

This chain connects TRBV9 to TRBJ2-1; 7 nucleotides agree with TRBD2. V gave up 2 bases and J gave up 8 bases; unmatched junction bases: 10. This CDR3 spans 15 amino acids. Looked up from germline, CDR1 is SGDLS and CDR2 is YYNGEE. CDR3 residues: CASSVGTTVTYEQFF. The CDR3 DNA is TGTGCCAGCAGCGTCGGGACTACAGTCACCTATGAGCAGTTCTTC.

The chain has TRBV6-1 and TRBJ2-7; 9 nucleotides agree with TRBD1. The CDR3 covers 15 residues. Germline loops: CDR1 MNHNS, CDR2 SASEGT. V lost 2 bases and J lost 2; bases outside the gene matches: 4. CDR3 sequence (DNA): TGTGCCAGCAGTGAACCGGGACAGGGAACCTACGAGCAGTACTTC. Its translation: CASSEPGQGTYEQYF.

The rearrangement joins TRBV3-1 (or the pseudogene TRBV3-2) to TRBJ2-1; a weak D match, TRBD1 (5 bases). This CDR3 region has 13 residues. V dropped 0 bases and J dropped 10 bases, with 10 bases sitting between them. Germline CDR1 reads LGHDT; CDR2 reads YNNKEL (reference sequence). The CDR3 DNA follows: TGTGCCAGCAGCCAAGAGCCGAGACAGGAGCAGTTCTTC. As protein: CASSQEPRQEQFF.

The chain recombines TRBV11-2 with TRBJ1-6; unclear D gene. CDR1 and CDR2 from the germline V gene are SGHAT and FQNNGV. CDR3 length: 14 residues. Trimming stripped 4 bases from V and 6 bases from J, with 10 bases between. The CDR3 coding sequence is TGTGCCAGCAGCTCTTCAGATACTAATTCACCCCTCCACTTT. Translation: CASSSSDTNSPLHF.

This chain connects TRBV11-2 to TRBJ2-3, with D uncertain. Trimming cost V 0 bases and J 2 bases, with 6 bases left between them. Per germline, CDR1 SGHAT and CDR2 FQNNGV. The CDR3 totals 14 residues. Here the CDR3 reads CASSLDRTTDTQYF. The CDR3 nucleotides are TGTGCCAGCAGCTTAGACAGAACCACAGATACGCAGTATTTT.

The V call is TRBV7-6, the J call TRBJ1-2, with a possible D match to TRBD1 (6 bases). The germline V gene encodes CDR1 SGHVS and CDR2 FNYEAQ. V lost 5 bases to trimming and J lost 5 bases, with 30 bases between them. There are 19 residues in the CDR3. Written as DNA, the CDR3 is TGTGCCAGCAGCCCCCAGCACAGGGTCTCGGCTGGCTCCAATTATGGCTACACCTTC. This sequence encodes CASSPQHRVSAGSNYGYTF.

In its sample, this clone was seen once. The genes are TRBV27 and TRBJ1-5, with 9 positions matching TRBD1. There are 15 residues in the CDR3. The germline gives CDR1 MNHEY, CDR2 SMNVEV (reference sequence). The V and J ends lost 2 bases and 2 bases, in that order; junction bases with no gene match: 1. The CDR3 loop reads CASSLGTGRNQPQHF. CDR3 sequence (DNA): TGTGCCAGCAGTTTAGGGACAGGGCGCAATCAGCCCCAGCATTTT.